The present T cell receptor (beta chain) was sequenced within a study of blood T cell repertoires in COVID-19. Whole-study context: In each case, the material was cDNA or gDNA derived from T cells, B-cell-depleted T cells, or PBMCs.

Original data processing: Amplification from reference gene primers served as the basis for estimated nucleated cell counts. Sequencing was performed with immunoSEQ multiplex PCR; in TCRdb, only in-frame clones are kept and a portion is missing. V, J and clone size are those of that table, while D and trimming were read from the DNA. The sample has 130,000 to 150,000 clones, roughly 90% seen once. Sequencing input: PBMCs or T cells enriched from blood (not recorded which). This receptor was taken from a woman aged 30 to 39 with acute COVID-19.

Here the CDR3 DNA reads TGTGCCAGCAGCTCAAACAGGGCAACTAATGAAAAACTGTTTTTT. It specifies CASSSNRATNEKLFF. The genes are TRBV7-2 and TRBJ1-4; a possible D gene is TRBD1 (6 bases). The V end lost 4 bases, the J end lost 0 bases, and 9 bases lay between the germline ends. The germline gives CDR1 SGHTA, CDR2 FQGNSA. The CDR3 contains 15 residues.